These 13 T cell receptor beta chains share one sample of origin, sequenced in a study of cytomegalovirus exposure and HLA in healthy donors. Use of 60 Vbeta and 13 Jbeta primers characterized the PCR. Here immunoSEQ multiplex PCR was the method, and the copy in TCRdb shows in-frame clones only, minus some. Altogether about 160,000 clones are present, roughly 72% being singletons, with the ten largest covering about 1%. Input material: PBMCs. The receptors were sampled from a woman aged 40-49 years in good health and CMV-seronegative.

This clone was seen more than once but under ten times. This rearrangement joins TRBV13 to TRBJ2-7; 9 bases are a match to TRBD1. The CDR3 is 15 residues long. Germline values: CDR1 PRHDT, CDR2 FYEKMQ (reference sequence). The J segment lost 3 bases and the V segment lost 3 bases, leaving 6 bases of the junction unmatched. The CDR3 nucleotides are TGTGCCAGCAGCTTTCCTACAGGGGGCGTCTACGAGCAGTACTTC. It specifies CASSFPTGGVYEQYF.

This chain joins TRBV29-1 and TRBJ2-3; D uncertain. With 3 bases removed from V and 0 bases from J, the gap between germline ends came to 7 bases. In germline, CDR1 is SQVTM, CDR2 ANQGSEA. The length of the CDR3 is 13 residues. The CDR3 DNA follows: TGCAGCGTTGACCGAGCTAGCACAGATACGCAGTATTTT. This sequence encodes CSVDRASTDTQYF.

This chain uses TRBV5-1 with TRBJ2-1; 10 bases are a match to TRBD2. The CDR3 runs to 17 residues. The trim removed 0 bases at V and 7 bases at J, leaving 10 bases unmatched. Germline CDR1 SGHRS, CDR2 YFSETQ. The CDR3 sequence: CASSLEASGSNMNEQFF. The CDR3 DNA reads TGCGCCAGCAGCTTGGAGGCTAGCGGGAGTAATATGAATGAGCAGTTCTTC.

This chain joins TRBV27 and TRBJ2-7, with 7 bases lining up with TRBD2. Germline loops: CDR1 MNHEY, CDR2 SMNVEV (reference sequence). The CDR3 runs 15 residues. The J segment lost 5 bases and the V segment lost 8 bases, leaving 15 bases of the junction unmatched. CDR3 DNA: TGTGCCAGCCGCCAGGGTTGGCGGGAGATACACGAGCAGTACTTC. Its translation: CASRQGWREIHEQYF.

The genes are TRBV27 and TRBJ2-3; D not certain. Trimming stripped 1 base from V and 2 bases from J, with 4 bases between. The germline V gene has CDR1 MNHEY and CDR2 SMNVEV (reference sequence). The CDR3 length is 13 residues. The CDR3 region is CASSLWATDTQYF. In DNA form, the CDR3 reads TGTGCCAGCAGTTTATGGGCCACAGATACGCAGTATTTT.

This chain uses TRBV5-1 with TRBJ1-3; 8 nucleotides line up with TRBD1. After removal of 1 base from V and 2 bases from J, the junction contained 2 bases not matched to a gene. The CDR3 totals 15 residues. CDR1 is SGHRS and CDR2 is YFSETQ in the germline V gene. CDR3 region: CASSLTGGTGNTIYF. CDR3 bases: TGCGCCAGCAGCTTGACAGGGGGGACTGGAAACACCATATATTTT.

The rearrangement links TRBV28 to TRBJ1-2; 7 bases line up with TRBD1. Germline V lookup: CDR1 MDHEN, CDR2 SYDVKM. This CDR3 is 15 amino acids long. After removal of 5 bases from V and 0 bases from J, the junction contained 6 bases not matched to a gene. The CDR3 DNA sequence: TGTGCCAGCAGTGCGGGACAGATATCTAACTATGGCTACACCTTC. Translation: CASSAGQISNYGYTF.

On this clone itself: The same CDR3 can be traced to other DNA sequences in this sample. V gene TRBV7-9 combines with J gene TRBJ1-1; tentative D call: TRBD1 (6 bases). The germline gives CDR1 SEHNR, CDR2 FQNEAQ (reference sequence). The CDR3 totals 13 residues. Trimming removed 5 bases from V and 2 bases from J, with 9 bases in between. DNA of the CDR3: TGTGCCAGCAGCCTGGACAGTAACACTGAAGCTTTCTTT. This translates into CASSLDSNTEAFF.

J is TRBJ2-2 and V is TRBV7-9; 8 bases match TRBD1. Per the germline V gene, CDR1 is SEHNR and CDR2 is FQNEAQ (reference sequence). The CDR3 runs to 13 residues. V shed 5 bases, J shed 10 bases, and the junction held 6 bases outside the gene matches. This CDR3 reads CASSTGGYLELFF. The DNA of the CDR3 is TGTGCCAGCAGCACAGGGGGATACCTGGAGCTGTTTTTT.

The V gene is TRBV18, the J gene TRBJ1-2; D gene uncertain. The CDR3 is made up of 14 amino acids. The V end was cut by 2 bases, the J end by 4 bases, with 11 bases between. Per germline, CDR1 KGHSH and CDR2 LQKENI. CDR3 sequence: CASSPGVEGYGYTF. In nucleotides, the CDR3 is TGTGCCAGCTCACCAGGAGTAGAAGGCTATGGCTACACCTTC.

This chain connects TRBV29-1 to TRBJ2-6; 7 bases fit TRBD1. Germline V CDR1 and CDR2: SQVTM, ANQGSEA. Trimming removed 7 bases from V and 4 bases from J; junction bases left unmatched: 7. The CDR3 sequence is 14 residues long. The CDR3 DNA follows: TGCAGCGCTTCTACAGGGGTAGGGGCCAACGTCCTGACTTTC. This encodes CSASTGVGANVLTF.

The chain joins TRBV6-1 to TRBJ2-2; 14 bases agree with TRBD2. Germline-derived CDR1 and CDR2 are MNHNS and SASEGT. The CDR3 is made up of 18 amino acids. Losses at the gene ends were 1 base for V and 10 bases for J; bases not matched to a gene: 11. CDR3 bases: TGTGCCAGCAGTGAAGGAAGGGGGACTAGCGGGAGATTCGAGGAGCTGTTTTTT. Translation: CASSEGRGTSGRFEELFF.

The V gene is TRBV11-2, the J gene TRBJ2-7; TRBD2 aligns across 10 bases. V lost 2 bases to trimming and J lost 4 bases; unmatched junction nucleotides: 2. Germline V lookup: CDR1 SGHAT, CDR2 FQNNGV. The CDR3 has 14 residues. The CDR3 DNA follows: TGTGCCAGCAGCTTAAGCGGGAGGGCATACGAGCAGTACTTC. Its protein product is CASSLSGRAYEQYF. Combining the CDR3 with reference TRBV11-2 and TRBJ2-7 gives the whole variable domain EAGVAQSPRYKIIEKRQSVAFWCNPISGHATLYWYQQILGQGPKLLIQFQNNGVVDDSQLPKDRFSAERLKGVDSTLKIQPAKLEDSAVYLCASSLSGRAYEQYFGPGTRLTVT.